A selection of T cell receptor beta chains follows, all from one sample in a study of OX40 agonist ivuxolimab in advanced cancers. Assay: immunoSEQ multiplex PCR; the TCRdb copy retains only in-frame clones and omits some. The data show roughly 40,000 clones, 85% seen once. The input for sequencing was CD4+ or CD8+ T cells sorted from blood, taken in a trial of the OX40 agonist ivuxolimab. The receptors shown here come from an adult with an advanced solid tumor such as melanoma, head and neck, liver or kidney cancer. Each CDR3 is given with its conserved first and last residue. D genes are given only for firm matches. Some rows mark clone size as missing; the rest say once, few, many or name a class of expanded clone.

d_call j_call clone_size v_call cdr3_nt cdr3_aa
TRBD1 TRBJ2-7 - TRBV7-9 TGTGCCAGCAAACAAAGACAGGGGTACGAGCAGTACTTC CASKQRQGYEQYF
- TRBJ2-7 - TRBV9 TGTGCCAGCAGCGGCGGAAGCAGGGATCACGAGCAGTACTTC CASSGGSRDHEQYF
- TRBJ1-3 - TRBV4-3 TGCGCCAGCAGCCAAACCCCACTAGGGAGCTCTGGAAACACCATATATTTT CASSQTPLGSSGNTIYF
- TRBJ1-5 - TRBV7-9 TGTGCCAGCAGCTATAGCAATCAGCCCCAGCATTTT CASSYSNQPQHF
- TRBJ2-4 - TRBV7-9 TGTGCCAGCAGCGAGGACTACATCTCCAAAAACATTCAGTACTTC CASSEDYISKNIQYF
- TRBJ1-2 - TRBV7-9 TGTGCCAGCAGTACTGGGGCGATCCTCTATGGCTACACCTTC CASSTGAILYGYTF
TRBD1 TRBJ2-7 - TRBV4-1 TGCGCCAGCAGCCTTTCCCCCGACCCGGGACAGTTATCCTACGAGCAGTACTTC CASSLSPDPGQLSYEQYF
- TRBJ1-1 - TRBV18 TGTGCCAGCTCACAAACACAGGATATCACTGAAGCTTTCTTT CASSQTQDITEAFF
- TRBJ1-3 - TRBV5-5 TGTGCCAGCAGCCCCCTGAGGGTAGTAGCTGGAAACACCATATATTTT CASSPLRVVAGNTIYF
- TRBJ1-1 - TRBV4-2 TGTGCCAGCAGCCAAGAACGCTTGATGGGGAACACTGAAGCTTTCTTT CASSQERLMGNTEAFF
- TRBJ2-6 - TRBV9 TGTGCCAGCAGCGCCTTTCGTACCTCTGGGGCCAACGTCCTGACTTTC CASSAFRTSGANVLTF
- TRBJ1-1 once TRBV29-1 TGCAGCGTTGAGAGAGGGCACGAAGCTTTCTTT CSVERGHEAFF
TRBD2 TRBJ2-1 - TRBV7-6 TGTGCCAGCAGCTTAGTCGAGCGGGGGCCCACCATCTTC CASSLVERGPTIF
- TRBJ2-1 - TRBV7-3 TGTGCCAGCAGCTTAGGTTCTAATACGGGGCACAACAATGAGCAGTTCTTC CASSLGSNTGHNNEQFF
- TRBJ2-1 - TRBV19 TGTGCCAGTAGTTTCCAGAGAGTTCGGGTTACCAGTGAGCAGTTCTTC CASSFQRVRVTSEQFF
- TRBJ1-4 - TRBV6-1 TGTGCCAGCAGTGAAAGGACGGCTGCAACTAATGAAAAACTGTTTTTT CASSERTAATNEKLFF
TRBD2 TRBJ2-3 - TRBV13 TGTGCCAGCAGCTTAGGCCTGGGGAGGGACGTAGCGTTTCTCACAGATACGCAGTATTTT CASSLGLGRDVAFLTDTQYF
- TRBJ1-1 - TRBV25-1 TGTGCCAGCCAGGGCGGGGCTAACACTGAAGCTTTCTTT CASQGGANTEAFF
- TRBJ2-1 - TRBV29-1 TGCAGCGTTGATCCCCCAAAGCAGTTCTTC CSVDPPKQFF
- TRBJ2-5 - TRBV25-1 TGTGCCAGCAGGAATCTGGACGGACTCCAAGAGACCCAGTACTTC CASRNLDGLQETQYF
TRBD2 TRBJ2-1 - TRBV7-2 TGTGCCAGCAGCTTAAGCCCCCTAGCGGGGAGCTCCTACAATGAGCAGTTCTTC CASSLSPLAGSSYNEQFF
TRBD2 TRBJ2-1 - TRBV4-3 TGCGCCAGCAGCCAAGATGGGGGCGGGGGGGCAACGAATGAGCAGTTCTTC CASSQDGGGGATNEQFF
- TRBJ1-1 - TRBV7-6 TGTGCCAGCAGCTTAGCTTCTGGCCTTCAGACGAACACTGAAGCTTTCTTT CASSLASGLQTNTEAFF
- TRBJ1-2 large TRBV7-8 TGTGCCAGCAGTATACGGCCCCCGGGTCGCTTCTATGGCTACACCTTC CASSIRPPGRFYGYTF
TRBD1 TRBJ1-6 - TRBV9 TGTGCCAGCAGCGTAAACGGGGACAGGGGTTTTTCACCCCTCCACTTT CASSVNGDRGFSPLHF
TRBD2 TRBJ2-7 - TRBV9 TGTGCCAGCAGGGCCGGGACTAGCGGGCCCCTCGAGCAGTACTTC CASRAGTSGPLEQYF
- TRBJ1-5 few TRBV7-6 TGTGCCAGCAGGTTGGGCAGCTATCAGCCCCAGCATTTT CASRLGSYQPQHF
- TRBJ2-7 - TRBV19 TGTGCCAGTAGTATGGCATCCTCCTACGAGCAGTACTTC CASSMASSYEQYF
TRBD1 TRBJ1-1 - TRBV5-1 TGCGCCAGCAGCTCGACCGGGACAGGCAACACTGAAGCTTTCTTT CASSSTGTGNTEAFF
- TRBJ2-7 - TRBV5-1 TGCGCCAGCAGCTTGGGGGGGCACCACGAGCAGTACTTC CASSLGGHHEQYF
- TRBJ2-1 - TRBV5-6 TGTGCCAGCAGCTTCGGCAGGGCGGGCCTCAATGAGCAGTTCTTC CASSFGRAGLNEQFF
- TRBJ2-2 few TRBV19 TGTGCCAGTAGTCCCCCCCTGGGGTTGACCGGGGAGCTGTTTTTT CASSPPLGLTGELFF
- TRBJ1-2 - TRBV6-5 TGTGCCAGCAGTCCCGGGGCGGACTATGGCTACACCTTC CASSPGADYGYTF
- TRBJ2-5 - TRBV9 TGTGCCAGCAGCGTAGGTACAGCAAGCCAAGAGACCCAGTACTTC CASSVGTASQETQYF
- TRBJ2-1 - TRBV7-3 TGTGCCAGCAGCTTAATCGATGGGTCCCGGGGGGAGCAGTTCTTC CASSLIDGSRGEQFF
- TRBJ2-3 - TRBV13 TGTGCCAGCAGCTTCCAGACAGATACGCAGTATTTT CASSFQTDTQYF
TRBD2 TRBJ2-1 - TRBV9 TGTGCCAGCAGCCAGCGGGAGGCAACCCTGGGGGAGCAGTTCTTC CASSQREATLGEQFF